This TCR beta chain was identified in a study of lymphopenia after photon versus proton radiotherapy. Overall study findings and caveats: Under photons, naive T cells and diversity fell while effector/memory populations rose. After lymphocyte nadir, photon-treated repertoires showed oligoclonal expansion, especially CD8+ Temra. Post-nadir TCR diversity decline inversely tracked overall survival among those who died. Better survival with proton therapy was suggested as possible, not demonstrated.

Note on this clone: The antigen is unknown.

The repertoire was sequenced with immunoSEQ multiplex PCR; TCRdb's copy has only in-frame clones and lacks some. Among about 24,000 clones, more than 75% were seen once, and the ten largest hold over 20%. Germline CDR1 and CDR2: SGHVS and FNYEAQ. The junction had 3 bases not matched to a gene; V was cut back by 3 bases and J by 6 bases. The length of the CDR3 is 15 residues. Source: peripheral blood, taken from a patient treated with photon-based radiotherapy. This TCR was sampled from a man aged 35-49 years with gastric cancer. This chain links TRBV7-6 with TRBJ2-2, with 11 positions matching TRBD1. This CDR3 is CASSLGQGGSGELFF. The CDR3 coding sequence is TGTGCCAGCAGCTTGGGACAGGGGGGATCCGGGGAGCTGTTTTTT.